This is a list of T cell receptor beta chains from one sample in a study of PD-L1 blockade in urothelial cancer. Produced via immunoSEQ multiplex PCR; TCRdb's table is partial and in-frame only. Counted here are tens of thousands of clones, 90% occurring once; the ten biggest clones make up 1.5% to 2%. This specimen was PBMCs, taken around atezolizumab (anti-PD-L1) treatment. The receptors shown here come from a man between 60 and 75 years old with urothelial cancer. Each CDR3 is given with its conserved first and last residue. D genes are given only for firm matches. Rows may omit the clone size; those that give it use once, few, many or a size class.

d_gene: .
j_gene: TRBJ1-5
abundance: once
v_gene: TRBV28
CDR3nt: TGTGCCAGCAGTTTTGTCGGGGGGGTTTTTAGCAATCAGCCCCAGCATTTT
CDR3aa: CASSFVGGVFSNQPQHF

d_gene: TRBD1
j_gene: TRBJ1-2
abundance: .
v_gene: TRBV2
CDR3nt: TGTGCCAGCATGGACAGGTCGAATTCGGGCTACACCTTC
CDR3aa: CASMDRSNSGYTF

d_gene: .
j_gene: TRBJ2-7
abundance: few
v_gene: TRBV21-1
CDR3nt: TGTGCCAGCAGGGAACCAAGGACAGGGCTGGGGGAGCAGTACTTC
CDR3aa: CASREPRTGLGEQYF

d_gene: .
j_gene: TRBJ2-5
abundance: .
v_gene: TRBV14
CDR3nt: TGTGCCAGCAGCCAAGAGGGTCAGCGCCACTTC
CDR3aa: CASSQEGQRHF

d_gene: TRBD2
j_gene: TRBJ2-7
abundance: .
v_gene: TRBV30
CDR3nt: TGTGCCTGGAGTCTAGCGGGACTAGCGGGAGTGGGCGAGCAGTACTTC
CDR3aa: CAWSLAGLAGVGEQYF

d_gene: .
j_gene: TRBJ1-6
abundance: .
v_gene: TRBV12-2
CDR3nt: TGTGCAAGTCGCTTAACAGGGAACTATTCACCCCTCCACTTT
CDR3aa: CASRLTGNYSPLHF

d_gene: .
j_gene: TRBJ1-2
abundance: .
v_gene: TRBV19
CDR3nt: TGTGCCAGTAGTATAGAGGGACACGCGCCTGGCTACACCTTC
CDR3aa: CASSIEGHAPGYTF

d_gene: TRBD1
j_gene: TRBJ1-1
abundance: .
v_gene: TRBV5-1
CDR3nt: TGCGCCAGCAGCTTGGAAGGACAGGGGCAGTTCGCTGAAGCTTTCTTT
CDR3aa: CASSLEGQGQFAEAFF

d_gene: .
j_gene: TRBJ1-3
abundance: .
v_gene: TRBV5-1
CDR3nt: TGCGCCAGCAGCTCGCGCGGGGGCGCAGGTGGAAACACCATATATTTT
CDR3aa: CASSSRGGAGGNTIYF

d_gene: .
j_gene: TRBJ2-3
abundance: .
v_gene: TRBV6-5
CDR3nt: TGTGCCAGCAGTCTAGTCGACACAGATACGCAGTATTTT
CDR3aa: CASSLVDTDTQYF

d_gene: TRBD2
j_gene: TRBJ2-7
abundance: .
v_gene: TRBV5-1
CDR3nt: TGCGCCAGCAGCTTCCTTAGCGGGAGTCGCGCCTACGAGCAGTACTTC
CDR3aa: CASSFLSGSRAYEQYF

d_gene: .
j_gene: TRBJ1-6
abundance: .
v_gene: TRBV19
CDR3nt: TGTGCCAGTAGTATAGCCGCCGGCGGGGTTTCACCCCTCCACTTT
CDR3aa: CASSIAAGGVSPLHF

d_gene: .
j_gene: TRBJ2-7
abundance: .
v_gene: TRBV7-2
CDR3nt: TGTGCCAGCAGCCCCACAGGAGGGGTTACGGGCTACGAGCAGTACTTC
CDR3aa: CASSPTGGVTGYEQYF

d_gene: TRBD2
j_gene: TRBJ2-1
abundance: .
v_gene: TRBV9
CDR3nt: TGTGCCAGCAGCCCAACGACTAGCGGGGGTCGGTTCTTC
CDR3aa: CASSPTTSGGRFF

d_gene: .
j_gene: TRBJ2-3
abundance: .
v_gene: TRBV7-9
CDR3nt: TGTGCCAGCAGCCCAGGGGGCACAGATACGCAGTATTTT
CDR3aa: CASSPGGTDTQYF

d_gene: TRBD2
j_gene: TRBJ2-1
abundance: .
v_gene: TRBV7-2
CDR3nt: TGTGCCAGCAGCTTAATGCTAGCGGGAGAAAATGAGCAGTTCTTC
CDR3aa: CASSLMLAGENEQFF

d_gene: TRBD1
j_gene: TRBJ2-6
abundance: .
v_gene: TRBV19
CDR3nt: TGTGCCAGTAGTACTGACAGGGCCTCATTCAACGTCCTGACTTTC
CDR3aa: CASSTDRASFNVLTF

d_gene: .
j_gene: TRBJ1-2
abundance: .
v_gene: TRBV10-3
CDR3nt: TGTGCCATCACGGTCCAGGGCGGTCTTAACTATGGCTACACCTTC
CDR3aa: CAITVQGGLNYGYTF

d_gene: .
j_gene: TRBJ2-7
abundance: .
v_gene: TRBV30
CDR3nt: TGTGCCTGGAGTGTACTCAGGTCCTACGAGCAGTACTTC
CDR3aa: CAWSVLRSYEQYF

d_gene: TRBD1
j_gene: TRBJ1-2
abundance: .
v_gene: TRBV2
CDR3nt: TGTGCCAGCAGTGAAGGACAGGGAATTGGCTATGGCTACACCTTC
CDR3aa: CASSEGQGIGYGYTF

d_gene: .
j_gene: TRBJ2-1
abundance: .
v_gene: TRBV5-4
CDR3nt: TGTGCCAGCAGCGACCCCGGATTAGCAAGTAATGAGCAGTTCTTC
CDR3aa: CASSDPGLASNEQFF

d_gene: .
j_gene: TRBJ1-5
abundance: .
v_gene: TRBV6-5
CDR3nt: TGTGCCAGCAGTCCCCCGGGTAGCAATCAGCCCCAGCATTTT
CDR3aa: CASSPPGSNQPQHF

d_gene: TRBD1
j_gene: TRBJ1-2
abundance: .
v_gene: TRBV27
CDR3nt: TGTGCCAGCAGCTACGAATACACAGGGGAGGTTGACTATGGCTACACCTTC
CDR3aa: CASSYEYTGEVDYGYTF

d_gene: TRBD2
j_gene: TRBJ2-1
abundance: .
v_gene: TRBV7-2
CDR3nt: TGTGCCAGCAGCTTAGCCGGAGGACTAGCGGAGTACAATGAGCAGTTCTTC
CDR3aa: CASSLAGGLAEYNEQFF

d_gene: TRBD2
j_gene: TRBJ2-1
abundance: .
v_gene: TRBV5-6
CDR3nt: TGTGCCAGCAGCGGACTAGCGGCTACAGGTGAGCAGTTCTTC
CDR3aa: CASSGLAATGEQFF

d_gene: TRBD1
j_gene: TRBJ1-4
abundance: .
v_gene: TRBV15
CDR3nt: TGTGCCACCAGCGTACGGACAGGGGGCTACGAAAAACTGTTTTTT
CDR3aa: CATSVRTGGYEKLFF

d_gene: .
j_gene: TRBJ1-2
abundance: .
v_gene: TRBV9
CDR3nt: TGTGCCAGCAGCTTCTCGACAGGCCCCTATGGCTACACCTTC
CDR3aa: CASSFSTGPYGYTF

d_gene: .
j_gene: TRBJ2-2
abundance: .
v_gene: TRBV19
CDR3nt: TGTGCCAGTAGAGAGCGAGGAAACACCGGGGAGCTGTTTTTT
CDR3aa: CASRERGNTGELFF

d_gene: .
j_gene: TRBJ1-5
abundance: .
v_gene: TRBV2
CDR3nt: TGTGCCAGCAGGATAAGCAAGGGGTTTAGTCAGCCCCAGCATTTT
CDR3aa: CASRISKGFSQPQHF

d_gene: .
j_gene: TRBJ2-1
abundance: .
v_gene: TRBV21-1
CDR3nt: TGTGCCAGCAGCAAAGGCGGTCGGGCGGGGAGGGACAATGAGCAGTTCTTC
CDR3aa: CASSKGGRAGRDNEQFF

d_gene: .
j_gene: TRBJ2-2
abundance: .
v_gene: TRBV7-3
CDR3nt: TGTGCCAGCAGCTTACGACAGAACACCGGGGAGCTGTTTTTT
CDR3aa: CASSLRQNTGELFF

d_gene: TRBD2
j_gene: TRBJ2-5
abundance: .
v_gene: TRBV4-2
CDR3nt: TGTGCCAGCAGCCAAGACGGGGGGGGACTCCTCCAAGAGACCCAGTACTTC
CDR3aa: CASSQDGGGLLQETQYF

d_gene: TRBD2
j_gene: TRBJ2-2
abundance: .
v_gene: TRBV28
CDR3nt: TGTGCCGTCGGGGCGGGAGGAGGCACCGGGGAGCTGTTTTTT
CDR3aa: CAVGAGGGTGELFF

d_gene: TRBD2
j_gene: TRBJ2-7
abundance: .
v_gene: TRBV7-6
CDR3nt: TGTGCCAGCAGCCCCCAGGGCGGGAGGGCCTTCCACGAGCAGTACTTC
CDR3aa: CASSPQGGRAFHEQYF

d_gene: .
j_gene: TRBJ2-2
abundance: .
v_gene: TRBV11-3
CDR3nt: TGTGCCAGCAGCCCCCGAGCCACCGGGGAGCTGTTTTTT
CDR3aa: CASSPRATGELFF

d_gene: TRBD1
j_gene: TRBJ1-5
abundance: .
v_gene: TRBV19
CDR3nt: TGTGCCAGTAGCCCGGACAGGCCGGGGCAGCCCCAGCATTTT
CDR3aa: CASSPDRPGQPQHF

d_gene: TRBD1
j_gene: TRBJ1-5
abundance: .
v_gene: TRBV5-1
CDR3nt: TGCGCCAGCAGCTTGGGGGGACAGGCCGGCCAGCCCCAGCATTTT
CDR3aa: CASSLGGQAGQPQHF

d_gene: .
j_gene: TRBJ2-1
abundance: .
v_gene: TRBV10-1
CDR3nt: TGCGCCAGCAGTGAGTCGCGGAACAATGAGCAGTTCTTC
CDR3aa: CASSESRNNEQFF

d_gene: .
j_gene: TRBJ2-5
abundance: .
v_gene: TRBV13
CDR3nt: TGTGCCAGCAGCCTGTACCAAGAGACCCAGTACTTC
CDR3aa: CASSLYQETQYF

d_gene: .
j_gene: TRBJ2-1
abundance: .
v_gene: TRBV18
CDR3nt: TGTGCCAGCTCACATGTAGGGGTCGACAATGAGCAGTTCTTC
CDR3aa: CASSHVGVDNEQFF

d_gene: .
j_gene: TRBJ1-2
abundance: .
v_gene: TRBV6-1
CDR3nt: TGTGCCAGCGGCGACTTACCCCCCTATGGCTACACCTTC
CDR3aa: CASGDLPPYGYTF

d_gene: .
j_gene: TRBJ1-1
abundance: .
v_gene: TRBV5-1
CDR3nt: TGCGCCAGCAGCTCCCGGGGACAAATGAACACTGAAGCTTTCTTT
CDR3aa: CASSSRGQMNTEAFF

d_gene: TRBD2
j_gene: TRBJ2-1
abundance: .
v_gene: TRBV4-3
CDR3nt: TGCGCCAGCAGCCAAGACACTAGCGGGGGCTACAATGAGCAGTTCTTC
CDR3aa: CASSQDTSGGYNEQFF

d_gene: .
j_gene: TRBJ2-3
abundance: .
v_gene: TRBV9
CDR3nt: TGTGCCAGCAGCCCCATCGAGGCTGATACGCAGTATTTT
CDR3aa: CASSPIEADTQYF

d_gene: TRBD2
j_gene: TRBJ2-7
abundance: .
v_gene: TRBV18
CDR3nt: TGTGCCAGCTCACCGGGGACTAACTACGAGCAGTACTTC
CDR3aa: CASSPGTNYEQYF

d_gene: .
j_gene: TRBJ2-7
abundance: .
v_gene: TRBV5-8
CDR3nt: TGTGCCAGCACCACTTGGAGTTACGAGCAGTACTTC
CDR3aa: CASTTWSYEQYF

d_gene: TRBD2
j_gene: TRBJ2-7
abundance: .
v_gene: TRBV5-1
CDR3nt: TGCGCCAGCAGGATGGGACTAGGAGCCTACGAGCAGTACTTC
CDR3aa: CASRMGLGAYEQYF

d_gene: .
j_gene: TRBJ1-1
abundance: once
v_gene: TRBV7-9
CDR3nt: TGTGCCAGCAGCCCAGGTTTAGGTAGAGACACGAACACTGAAGCTTTCTTT
CDR3aa: CASSPGLGRDTNTEAFF

d_gene: TRBD1
j_gene: TRBJ2-3
abundance: .
v_gene: TRBV5-1
CDR3nt: TGCGCCAGCAGCCCCTCGACAGGGGGGACAGATACGCAGTATTTT
CDR3aa: CASSPSTGGTDTQYF

d_gene: TRBD1
j_gene: TRBJ2-1
abundance: .
v_gene: TRBV18
CDR3nt: TGTGCCAGCTCATCGACAGGGGGAAGGGAGCAGTTCTTC
CDR3aa: CASSSTGGREQFF

d_gene: TRBD1
j_gene: TRBJ2-1
abundance: .
v_gene: TRBV9
CDR3nt: TGTGCCAGCAGCGCAACACCGGGACAGGGTTCCCACAATGAGCAGTTCTTC
CDR3aa: CASSATPGQGSHNEQFF

d_gene: TRBD1
j_gene: TRBJ2-7
abundance: .
v_gene: TRBV5-1
CDR3nt: TGCGCCAGCAGCGGACAGGGGGGTGGCTACGAGCAGTACTTC
CDR3aa: CASSGQGGGYEQYF

d_gene: TRBD2
j_gene: TRBJ2-6
abundance: .
v_gene: TRBV5-4
CDR3nt: TGTGCCAGCAACATTGGGGCTGGGGGGGCTGGGGCCAACGTCCTGACTTTC
CDR3aa: CASNIGAGGAGANVLTF

d_gene: TRBD1
j_gene: TRBJ2-7
abundance: .
v_gene: TRBV5-4
CDR3nt: TGTGCCAGCAGCTTGGGGCACAGGGGGCCCTACGAGCAGTACTTC
CDR3aa: CASSLGHRGPYEQYF

d_gene: TRBD2
j_gene: TRBJ2-7
abundance: .
v_gene: TRBV30
CDR3nt: TGTGCCTGGACTGCGGGAGGGCCAACTCGCGAGCAGTACTTC
CDR3aa: CAWTAGGPTREQYF

d_gene: TRBD1
j_gene: TRBJ1-2
abundance: .
v_gene: TRBV5-6
CDR3nt: TGTGCCAGCAGCGAAGACAGGGCGCTCTATGGCTACACCTTC
CDR3aa: CASSEDRALYGYTF

d_gene: TRBD1
j_gene: TRBJ1-2
abundance: .
v_gene: TRBV5-4
CDR3nt: TGTGCCAGCAGCTTGGCCAAGCAGGGACAGAACTATGGCTACACCTTC
CDR3aa: CASSLAKQGQNYGYTF

d_gene: .
j_gene: TRBJ1-2
abundance: once
v_gene: TRBV7-2
CDR3nt: TGTGCCAGCAGCATTACCTACAGGGCTGACTATGGCTACACCTTC
CDR3aa: CASSITYRADYGYTF